These T cell receptor beta chains were read from a single sample in a study of tissue T cells after allogeneic stem cell transplantation. The table came from immunoSEQ multiplex PCR; TCRdb's copy has only in-frame clones and leaves some out. The sample lists some 4,000 clones; roughly three fifths were seen once. The sample in question was tissue from the ileum, obtained at autopsy. These receptors came from a male donor at least 60 years old with lung cancer. The CDR3 runs from the conserved cysteine through the conserved F or W.

cdr3_length j_call v_call cdr3_aa
12 TRBJ1-5 TRBV6-5 CASSTQDQPQHF
15 TRBJ2-6 TRBV6-2/TRBV6-3 CASSIQGTGANVLTF
16 TRBJ2-1 TRBV6-2/TRBV6-3 CASSYSGGGAYNEQFF
13 TRBJ1-2 TRBV7-8 CASSPPVSGGYTF
12 TRBJ2-7 TRBV11-1 CASSPSSYEQYF
16 TRBJ2-1 TRBV6-2/TRBV6-3 CASSLQLAGRWNEQFF
16 TRBJ1-5 TRBV3-1/TRBV3-2 CASSQGSGRRNQPQHF
14 TRBJ2-5 TRBV3-1/TRBV3-2 CASRRGVAKETQYF
15 TRBJ2-2 TRBV5-1 CASSSPAPNTGELFF
16 TRBJ2-5 TRBV3-1/TRBV3-2 CASSQGWAGAGETQYF
14 TRBJ1-4 TRBV5-1 CASSPPSADEKLFF
11 TRBJ1-1 TRBV20-1 CLMGRNTEAFF
16 TRBJ1-2 TRBV5-4 CASRYDNGGDNYGYTF
16 TRBJ2-3 TRBV6-6 CASTLTLAVSTDTQYF
15 TRBJ2-5 TRBV5-4 CASSSGGAAGETQYF
14 TRBJ2-7 TRBV6-5 CASSYGGISYEQYF
16 TRBJ1-5 TRBV30 CAWSVLPGMAGQPQHF
12 TRBJ2-7 TRBV18 CASSPDESFPYF
12 TRBJ1-2 TRBV6-5 CASREQGSGYTF
12 TRBJ2-7 TRBV10-2 CASSENNYEQYF
14 TRBJ1-2 TRBV5-1 CASSLAQTVYGYTF
16 TRBJ2-5 TRBV9 CASSVGPSGGEETQYF
14 TRBJ2-2 TRBV11-2 CASSLGGLTGELFF
12 TRBJ1-6 TRBV30 CARGDPGSPLHF
13 TRBJ1-6 TRBV6-5 CASGSKSGSPLHF
16 TRBJ2-1 TRBV2 CASTPEGLARANEQFF
15 TRBJ1-4 TRBV3-1/TRBV3-2 CASSQDWGTGEKLFF